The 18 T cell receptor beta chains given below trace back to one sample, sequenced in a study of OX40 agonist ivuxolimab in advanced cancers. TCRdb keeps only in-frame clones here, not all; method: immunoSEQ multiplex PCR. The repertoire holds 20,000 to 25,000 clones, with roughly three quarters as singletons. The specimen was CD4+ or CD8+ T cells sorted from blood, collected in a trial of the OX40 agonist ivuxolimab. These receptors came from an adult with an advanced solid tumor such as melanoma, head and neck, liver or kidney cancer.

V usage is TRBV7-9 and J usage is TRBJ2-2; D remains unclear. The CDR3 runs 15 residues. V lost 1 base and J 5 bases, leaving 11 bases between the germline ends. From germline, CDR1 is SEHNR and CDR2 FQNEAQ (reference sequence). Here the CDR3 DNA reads TGTGCCAGCAGCTTAGGCGGCGGTCGAACCGGGGAGCTGTTTTTT. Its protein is CASSLGGGRTGELFF.

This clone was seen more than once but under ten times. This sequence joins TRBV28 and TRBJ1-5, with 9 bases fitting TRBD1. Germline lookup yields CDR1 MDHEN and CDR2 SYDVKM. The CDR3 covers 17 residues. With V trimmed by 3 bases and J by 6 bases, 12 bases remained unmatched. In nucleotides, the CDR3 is TGTGCCAGCAGTTTCGTACTCCCGGGACAGGGAACTCAGCCCCAGCATTTT. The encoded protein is CASSFVLPGQGTQPQHF.

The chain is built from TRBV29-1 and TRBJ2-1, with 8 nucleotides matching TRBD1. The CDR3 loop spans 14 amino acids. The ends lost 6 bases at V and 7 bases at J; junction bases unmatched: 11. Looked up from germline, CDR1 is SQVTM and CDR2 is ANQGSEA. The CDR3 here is CSVALGQGVNEQFF. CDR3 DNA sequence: TGCAGCGTCGCACTAGGACAGGGCGTAAATGAGCAGTTCTTC.

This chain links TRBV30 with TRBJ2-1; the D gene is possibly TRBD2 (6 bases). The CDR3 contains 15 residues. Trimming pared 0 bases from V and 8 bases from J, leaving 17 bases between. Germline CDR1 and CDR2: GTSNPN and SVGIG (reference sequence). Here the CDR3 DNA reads TGTGCCTGGAGTGTCGGAGGGGCCGGTACGGATGAGCAGTTCTTC. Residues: CAWSVGGAGTDEQFF.

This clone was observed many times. CDR3 in amino acids: CASSPLSYTSYEQFF. The CDR3 DNA sequence: TGTGCCAGCAGTCCTCTAAGCTACACTAGCTATGAGCAGTTCTTC. J is TRBJ2-1 and V is TRBV27; tentative D call: TRBD2 (6 bases). The CDR3 has 15 residues. Trimming cost V 5 bases and J 8 bases, with 19 bases left between them. Germline V gives CDR1 MNHEY, CDR2 SMNVEV (reference sequence).

For the CDR3, the DNA is TGTGCCAGCAGTCCCCGGGACCCCGGCTACAATGAGCAGTTCTTC. Protein product: CASSPRDPGYNEQFF. The chain recombines TRBV27 with TRBJ2-1, with D tentatively TRBD1 or TRBD2 (5 bases each). CDR1 and CDR2 from the germline V gene are MNHEY and SMNVEV (reference sequence). Trimming took 5 bases from V and 3 from J, leaving 14 bases between them. The CDR3 has 15 amino acids.

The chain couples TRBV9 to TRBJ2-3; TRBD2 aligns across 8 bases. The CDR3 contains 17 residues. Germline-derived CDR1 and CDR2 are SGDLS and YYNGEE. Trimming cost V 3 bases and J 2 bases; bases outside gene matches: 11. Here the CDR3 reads CASSGAGRGAFTDTQYF. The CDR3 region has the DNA TGTGCCAGCAGCGGCGCTGGGCGGGGGGCTTTCACAGATACGCAGTATTTT.

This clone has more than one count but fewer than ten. This CDR3 is CASSRRDGPYEQYF. The CDR3 nucleotides are TGTGCCAGCAGCCGCCGTGACGGACCCTACGAGCAGTACTTC. This chain uses TRBV5-5 with TRBJ2-7; D gene ambiguous. The germline gives CDR1 SGHKS, CDR2 YYEKEE (reference sequence). The CDR3 runs 14 residues. The V and J ends lost 4 bases and 2 bases respectively, with 13 bases between them. The whole variable domain, remainder taken from reference TRBV5-5 and TRBJ2-7, is DAGVTQSPTHLIKTRGQQVTLRCSPISGHKSVSWYQQVLGQGPQFIFQYYEKEERGRGNFPDRFSARQFPNYSSELNVNALLLGDSALYLCASSRRDGPYEQYFGPGTRLTVT.

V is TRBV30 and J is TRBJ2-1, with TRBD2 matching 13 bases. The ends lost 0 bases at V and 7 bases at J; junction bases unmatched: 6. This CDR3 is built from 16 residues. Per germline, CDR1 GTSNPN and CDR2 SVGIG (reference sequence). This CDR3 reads CAWSVLAGGLVNEQFF. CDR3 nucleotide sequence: TGTGCCTGGAGTGTACTAGCGGGGGGGCTAGTTAATGAGCAGTTCTTC.

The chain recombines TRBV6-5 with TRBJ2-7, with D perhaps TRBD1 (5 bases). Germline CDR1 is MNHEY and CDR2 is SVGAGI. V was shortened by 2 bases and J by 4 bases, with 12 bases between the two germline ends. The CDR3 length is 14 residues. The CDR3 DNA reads TGTGCCAGCAGTTACCCGGGCAGGGCTTACGAGCAGTACTTC. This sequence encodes CASSYPGRAYEQYF.

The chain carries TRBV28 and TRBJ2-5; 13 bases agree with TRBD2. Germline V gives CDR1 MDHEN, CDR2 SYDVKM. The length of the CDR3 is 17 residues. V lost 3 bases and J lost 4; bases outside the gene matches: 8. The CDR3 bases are TGTGCCAGCAGTTTCCCAACGGGACTAGCGGGGATAGAGACCCAGTACTTC. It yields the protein CASSFPTGLAGIETQYF. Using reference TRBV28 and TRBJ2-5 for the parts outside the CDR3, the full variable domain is DVKVTQSSRYLVKRTGEKVFLECVQDMDHENMFWYRQDPGLGLRLIYFSYDVKMKEKGDIPEGYSVSREKKERFSLILESASTNQTSMYLCASSFPTGLAGIETQYFGPGTRLLVL.

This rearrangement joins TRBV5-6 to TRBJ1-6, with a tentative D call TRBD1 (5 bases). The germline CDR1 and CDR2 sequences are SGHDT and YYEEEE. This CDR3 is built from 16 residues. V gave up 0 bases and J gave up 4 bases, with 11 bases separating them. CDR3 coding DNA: TGTGCCAGCAGCTTGGGTGGGCAGGGATATAATTCACCCCTCCACTTT. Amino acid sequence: CASSLGGQGYNSPLHF. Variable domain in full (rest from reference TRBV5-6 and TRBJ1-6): DAGVTQSPTHLIKTRGQQVTLRCSPKSGHDTVSWYQQALGQGPQFIFQYYEEEERQRGNFPDRFSGHQFPNYSSELNVNALLLGDSALYLCASSLGGQGYNSPLHFGNGTRLTVT.

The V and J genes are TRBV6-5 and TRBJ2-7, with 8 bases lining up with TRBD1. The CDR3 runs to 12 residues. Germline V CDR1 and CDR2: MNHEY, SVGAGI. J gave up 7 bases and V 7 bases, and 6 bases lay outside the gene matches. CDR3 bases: TGTGCCAGCAAAGGACAGGGCTGGGAGCAGTACTTC. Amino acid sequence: CASKGQGWEQYF.

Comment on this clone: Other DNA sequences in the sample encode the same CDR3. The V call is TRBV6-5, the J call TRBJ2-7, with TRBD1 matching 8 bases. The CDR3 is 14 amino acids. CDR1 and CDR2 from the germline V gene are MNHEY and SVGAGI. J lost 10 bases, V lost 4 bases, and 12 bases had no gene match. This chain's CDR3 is CASSFDRGGWAQYF. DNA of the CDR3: TGTGCCAGCAGTTTTGACAGGGGTGGGTGGGCACAGTACTTC.

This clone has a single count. The CDR3 nucleotides read TGTGCCAGCAGCGGCCGGGGTAGTGGACTAGCGGGGCTTTACAATGAGCAGTTCTTC. Translation: CASSGRGSGLAGLYNEQFF. This chain connects TRBV7-9 to TRBJ2-1; TRBD2 aligns across 12 bases. The CDR3 has 19 amino acids. Trimming took 5 bases from V and 4 from J; bases not matched to a gene: 15. Germline CDR1 reads SEHNR; CDR2 reads FQNEAQ (reference sequence).

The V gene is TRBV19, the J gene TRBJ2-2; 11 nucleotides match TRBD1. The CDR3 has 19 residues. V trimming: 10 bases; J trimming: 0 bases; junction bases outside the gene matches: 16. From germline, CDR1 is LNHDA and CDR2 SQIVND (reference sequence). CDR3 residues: CAIRAPRDRGSANTGELFF. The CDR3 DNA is TGTGCCATTAGGGCCCCGCGGGACAGGGGGTCGGCGAACACCGGGGAGCTGTTTTTT.

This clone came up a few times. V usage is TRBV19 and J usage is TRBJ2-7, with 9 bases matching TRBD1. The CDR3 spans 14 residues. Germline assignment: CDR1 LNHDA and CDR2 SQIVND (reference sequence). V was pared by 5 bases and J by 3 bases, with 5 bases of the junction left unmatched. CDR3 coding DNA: TGTGCCAGTAGTGACGGGACAGGGAGCTACGAGCAGTACTTC. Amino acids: CASSDGTGSYEQYF.

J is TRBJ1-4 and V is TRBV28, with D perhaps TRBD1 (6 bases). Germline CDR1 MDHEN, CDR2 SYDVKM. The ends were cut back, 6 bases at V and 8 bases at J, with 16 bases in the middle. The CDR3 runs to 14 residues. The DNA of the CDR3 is TGTGCCAGCAGCCTACAGGGAATTGGGGAAAAACTGTTTTTT. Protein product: CASSLQGIGEKLFF.